The 25 T cell receptor beta chains presented below share a single source sample, sequenced in a study of CD4 T cell repertoires in COVID-19. TCRdb's table, derived via immunoSEQ multiplex PCR, lists solely in-frame clones and lacks some. The sample yields tens of thousands of clones, around 90% seen once. These memory T cells were uncultured and sequenced directly after ex vivo isolation. The source material was central memory CD4+ T cells from blood, sampled before the COVID-19 pandemic. The receptor source for this set is a human donor who had COVID-19.

This chain joins TRBV18 and TRBJ1-1; D ambiguous. The germline V and J ends were trimmed by 2 bases and 5 bases, with 9 bases remaining between them. This CDR3 contains 13 residues. Germline values: CDR1 KGHSH, CDR2 LQKENI. The CDR3 loop reads CASSPDPRTEAFF. Written as DNA, the CDR3 is TGTGCCAGCTCACCAGACCCTAGGACTGAAGCTTTCTTT.

The J gene is TRBJ1-2, the V gene TRBV28; D not resolved. Germline V gene lookup returns CDR1 MDHEN and CDR2 SYDVKM. CDR3 length: 13 residues. The V end was cut by 7 bases, the J end by 2 bases, with 11 bases between. In nucleotides, the CDR3 is TGTGCCAGCACGGGAGGACTCAACTATGGCTACACCTTC. Amino acids: CASTGGLNYGYTF.

The CDR3 sequence is CATSRMGTRGASEQYF. The DNA for the CDR3 is TGTGCCACCAGCAGGATGGGGACTAGGGGCGCAAGCGAGCAGTACTTC. The genes are TRBV15 and TRBJ2-7; 8 positions match TRBD2. J lost 6 bases, V lost 3 bases, and 13 bases had no gene match. Germline-derived CDR1 and CDR2 are LNHNV and YYDKDF (reference sequence). The CDR3 runs 16 residues.

The chain has TRBV4-1 and TRBJ1-2; no reliable D call. The CDR3 runs 15 residues. Trimming stripped 0 bases from V and 0 bases from J, with 8 bases between. The germline V gene has CDR1 MGHRA and CDR2 YSYEKL. CDR3 sequence: CASSQDPGANYGYTF. CDR3 sequence (DNA): TGCGCCAGCAGCCAAGACCCCGGAGCTAACTATGGCTACACCTTC.

V is TRBV27 and J is TRBJ2-1; 13 bases match TRBD2. This CDR3 spans 16 amino acids. The J segment lost 8 bases and the V segment lost 5 bases, leaving 9 bases of the junction unmatched. The germline V gene encodes CDR1 MNHEY and CDR2 SMNVEV (reference sequence). The CDR3 region has the DNA TGTGCCAGCAGTACCCGGACTAGCGGGAGCGGGGATGAGCAGTTCTTC. Translating gives CASSTRTSGSGDEQFF.

The chain links TRBV5-8 to TRBJ1-1; D gene unclear. The CDR3 is 16 residues long. From germline, CDR1 is SGHTS and CDR2 YDEGEE. V lost 0 bases to trimming and J lost 0 bases, with 12 bases between them. The CDR3 bases are TGTGCCAGCAGCTTGGATCCAGGTGAAATGAACACTGAAGCTTTCTTT. This encodes CASSLDPGEMNTEAFF.

The chain recombines TRBV30 with TRBJ2-6; D ambiguous. CDR3 length: 12 amino acids. Per germline, CDR1 GTSNPN and CDR2 SVGIG (reference sequence). V was cut by 4 bases and J by 3 bases, with 4 bases left in between. In DNA form, the CDR3 reads TGTGCCTGGATTAGTGGGGCCAACGTCCTGACTTTC. Its translation is CAWISGANVLTF.

The chain recombines TRBV14 with TRBJ2-5; 8 bases agree with TRBD1. The junction had 15 bases not matched to a gene; V was cut back by 4 bases and J by 5 bases. This CDR3 has 17 amino acids. CDR1 SGHDN and CDR2 FVKESK come from the germline V gene. The CDR3 DNA reads as TGTGCCAGCAGCCCCTCCAGGGGGCTTGGGATCGGGGAGACCCAGTACTTC. Translating it yields CASSPSRGLGIGETQYF.

The chain couples TRBV15 to TRBJ1-1; D gene ambiguous. Trimming removed 1 base from V and 0 bases from J, with 9 bases in between. The CDR3 runs to 15 residues. CDR1 and CDR2 (germline): LNHNV, YYDKDF (reference sequence). Here the CDR3 DNA reads TGTGCCACCAGCAGAGGTGGGCAGGTGAACACTGAAGCTTTCTTT. Its protein product is CATSRGGQVNTEAFF.

The chain is built from TRBV19 and TRBJ2-1; D is perhaps TRBD2 (6 bases). Per germline, CDR1 LNHDA and CDR2 SQIVND (reference sequence). The CDR3 consists of 16 residues. Trimming removed 4 bases at V and 8 bases at J, with 21 bases between. The CDR3 sequence is CASSTPGSSIVHEQFF. The CDR3 region has the DNA TGTGCCAGTAGTACCCCCGGGAGCAGCATAGTCCATGAGCAGTTCTTC.

This clone occurred once. The chain has TRBV27 and TRBJ2-3; tentatively, D is TRBD1 (5 bases). Germline CDR1 MNHEY, CDR2 SMNVEV (reference sequence). Trimming shortened V by 0 bases and J by 6 bases, and 10 bases separated the two germline ends. The CDR3 loop spans 14 amino acids. The CDR3 nucleotides read TGTGCCAGCAGTTTATCTAGGGGCGTGGATACGCAGTATTTT. This sequence encodes CASSLSRGVDTQYF.

V is TRBV6-5 and J is TRBJ1-1, with 7 bases matching TRBD1. V was pared by 1 base and J by 5 bases, with 10 bases of the junction left unmatched. The CDR3 contains 16 residues. Germline-derived CDR1 and CDR2 are MNHEY and SVGAGI. In DNA form, the CDR3 reads TGTGCCAGCAGTTACTTCGTAGCCAGGGGGAGGACTGAAGCTTTCTTT. It is translated as CASSYFVARGRTEAFF.

This sequence joins TRBV7-9 and TRBJ1-4; a possible D gene is TRBD1 (5 bases). V was clipped by 2 bases and J by 8 bases, with 15 bases between them. The CDR3 sequence is 15 residues long. The germline V gene encodes CDR1 SEHNR and CDR2 FQNEAQ (reference sequence). For the CDR3, the DNA is TGTGCCAGCAGCTTACCCGGGACTATTGACGAAAAACTGTTTTTT. Protein product: CASSLPGTIDEKLFF.

The chain combines TRBV15 with TRBJ2-3; TRBD2 might be the D (6 bases). With 3 bases removed from V and 4 bases from J, the gap between germline ends came to 14 bases. This CDR3 has 15 residues. CDR1 and CDR2 (germline): LNHNV, YYDKDF (reference sequence). The CDR3 DNA sequence: TGTGCCACCAGCAGGGCGGGACCTGTCTCAGATACGCAGTATTTT. Translation gives CATSRAGPVSDTQYF.

This clone was seen just once. The chain employs TRBV19 and TRBJ1-4; D uncertain. In germline, CDR1 is LNHDA, CDR2 SQIVND (reference sequence). This CDR3 has 12 residues. V lost 4 bases, J lost 8 bases, and 8 bases lay in between. The CDR3 region is CASSNIAEKLFF. The DNA of the CDR3 is TGTGCCAGTAGTAACATAGCCGAAAAACTGTTTTTT.

Worth noting for this clone: This specimen includes other DNA sequences encoding the same CDR3. The chain employs TRBV5-1 and TRBJ1-1; D might be TRBD1 (6 bases). The CDR3 totals 14 residues. In germline, CDR1 is SGHRS, CDR2 YFSETQ. V was pared by 0 bases and J by 4 bases, with 10 bases between. The CDR3 here is CASSLGEGVTEAFF. The CDR3 region has the DNA TGCGCCAGCAGCTTGGGAGAGGGGGTCACTGAAGCTTTCTTT.

V is TRBV30 and J is TRBJ2-1; TRBD2 aligns across 7 bases. With V trimmed by 3 bases and J by 4 bases, 12 bases remained unmatched. CDR3 length: 16 residues. The germline V gene has CDR1 GTSNPN and CDR2 SVGIG (reference sequence). DNA of the CDR3: TGTGCCTGGAGCCCGCCGGGAGCGGGAATATACAATGAGCAGTTCTTC. Translating gives CAWSPPGAGIYNEQFF.

The rearrangement uses TRBV11-2 and TRBJ2-4, with 8 bases identical to TRBD1. CDR1 is SGHAT and CDR2 is FQNNGV in the germline V gene. The CDR3 is 12 amino acids. V lost 5 bases and J lost 15; bases outside the gene matches: 9. The chain's CDR3 is CASSLRQGLRYF. In nucleotides, the CDR3 is TGTGCCAGCAGCCTACGACAGGGGCTTCGGTACTTC.

V gene TRBV5-6 combines with J gene TRBJ2-7; D is undetermined. Germline V lookup: CDR1 SGHDT, CDR2 YYEEEE. There are 13 residues in the CDR3. V lost 3 bases and J lost 0, with 7 bases in between. The CDR3 DNA reads TGTGCCAGCAGCTCACTGAGCTCCTACGAGCAGTACTTC. It encodes CASSSLSSYEQYF.

J is TRBJ1-1 and V is TRBV11-2; D may be TRBD1 (5 bases). CDR3 length equals 14 residues. V lost 7 bases and J lost 1, with 13 bases in between. The germline V gene has CDR1 SGHAT and CDR2 FQNNGV. CDR3: CASTDFQGNTEAFF. DNA for the CDR3: TGTGCCAGCACCGACTTCCAGGGGAACACTGAAGCTTTCTTT. The full variable domain, in which reference TRBV11-2 and TRBJ1-1 provide the parts outside the CDR3, is EAGVAQSPRYKIIEKRQSVAFWCNPISGHATLYWYQQILGQGPKLLIQFQNNGVVDDSQLPKDRFSAERLKGVDSTLKIQPAKLEDSAVYLCASTDFQGNTEAFFGQGTRLTVV.

The genes are TRBV5-1 and TRBJ2-7; 10 bases match TRBD2. Germline V gene lookup returns CDR1 SGHRS and CDR2 YFSETQ. The CDR3 consists of 16 residues. With 4 bases clipped from V and 3 bases from J, the junction kept 10 bases outside the gene matches. The CDR3 loop reads CASSPSGASGSYEQYF. The CDR3 DNA reads TGCGCCAGCAGCCCCTCCGGGGCTAGCGGGAGCTACGAGCAGTACTTC.

J is TRBJ2-2 and V is TRBV11-2; D is perhaps TRBD1 (6 bases). Trimming removed 7 bases from V and 2 bases from J, with 11 bases in between. Looked up from germline, CDR1 is SGHAT and CDR2 is FQNNGV. The CDR3 length is 14 residues. CDR3 amino acids: CASTRGINTGELFF. CDR3 bases: TGTGCCAGCACCAGGGGTATCAACACCGGGGAGCTGTTTTTT.

This chain joins TRBV6-6 and TRBJ1-5, with no clear D. Germline-derived CDR1 and CDR2 are MNHNY and SVGAGI (reference sequence). V gave up 5 bases and J gave up 1 base, with 15 bases separating them. The CDR3 has 16 amino acids. CDR3 in DNA: TGTGCCAGCAGTCGCTCGCCAGACAACAGCAATCAGCCCCAGCATTTT. As protein: CASSRSPDNSNQPQHF.

There are a few counts of this clone. This chain links TRBV5-1 with TRBJ1-4, with 10 bases lining up with TRBD1. J was trimmed by 3 bases and V by 3 bases; bases with no gene match: 8. Germline lookup yields CDR1 SGHRS and CDR2 YFSETQ. The CDR3 contains 17 residues. CDR3: CASSSTGGFEANEKLFF. CDR3 nucleotides: TGCGCCAGCAGCTCGACAGGGGGCTTTGAAGCTAATGAAAAACTGTTTTTT.

Points on this clone: At one end the junction does not follow the germline gene, possibly because of a read error. The chain has TRBV28 and TRBJ1-4; possibly TRBD1 for D (6 bases). This CDR3 region has 15 residues. CDR1 is MDHEN, CDR2 SYDVKM, per germline. CDR3 residues: CASRGSGATNEKLFF. In DNA, the CDR3 is TGTGCCAGCAGGGGATCAGGGGCAACGAATGAAAAACTGTTTTTT.